These T cell receptor beta chains were read from a single sample in a study of identical twins. TCRdb recomputed calls from the 5' RACE reads with MiXCR, one row per CDR3 protein. The sample carries about 530,000 distinct CDR3 sequences, approximately 16% recorded once. These same records also appear under a second study, on yellow fever vaccine responses in identical twins.

Sequencing used CD4+ T cells sorted from blood. Every receptor here comes from a woman under 30 in good health. Each CDR3 is given with its conserved first and last residue. The D gene is left open where the match is weak. Size is omitted from some rows. Given values are once, few, many or a class for expanded clones.

d_call	v_call	j_call	clone_size	cdr3_aa	cdr3_nt
NA	TRBV5-1	TRBJ1-1	NA	CASSETPDTEAFF	TGCGCCAGCAGCGAGACACCCGACACTGAAGCTTTCTTT
TRBD2	TRBV5-1	TRBJ2-7	few	CASSLWLADSYEQYF	TGCGCCAGCAGCTTGTGGCTAGCGGATTCCTACGAGCAGTACTTC
TRBD1	TRBV3-1	TRBJ1-1	few	CASSNTGQGGTEAFF	TGTGCCAGCAGCAATACGGGACAGGGAGGAACTGAAGCTTTCTTT
TRBD2	TRBV29-1	TRBJ2-1	few	CSVGGLERFF	TGCAGCGTGGGGGGACTAGAACGGTTCTTC
NA	TRBV12-3/TRBV12-4	TRBJ1-1	few	CASSLGYNTEAFF	TGTGCCAGCAGTTTGGGGTACAACACTGAAGCTTTCTTT
NA	TRBV5-1	TRBJ2-6	few	CASSLGTGSGANVLTF	TGCGCCAGCAGCTTGGGGACGGGCTCTGGGGCCAACGTCCTGACTTTC
NA	TRBV4-1	TRBJ2-2	NA	CASSPLSGDTNTGELFF	TGCGCCAGCAGCCCGCTCTCGGGGGACACGAACACCGGGGAGCTGTTTTTT
NA	TRBV12-3/TRBV12-4	TRBJ1-1	many	CASRRGGSMNTEAFF	TGTGCCAGCAGGCGAGGGGGGTCCATGAACACTGAAGCTTTCTTT
TRBD2	TRBV20-1	TRBJ2-1	NA	CSARDRGIGTSGTGNYNEQFF	TGCAGTGCTAGAGATAGGGGAATCGGGACTAGCGGCACAGGAAACTACAATGAGCAGTTCTTC
TRBD1	TRBV5-1	TRBJ1-4	many	CASSTGTGNEKLFF	TGCGCCAGCAGCACCGGGACAGGGAATGAAAAACTGTTTTTT
TRBD1	TRBV18	TRBJ1-6	few	CASSQQGQGSPLHF	TGTGCCAGCTCACAACAGGGGCAGGGATCACCCCTCCACTTT
NA	TRBV11-1	TRBJ2-5	few	CASSLHQETQYF	TGTGCCAGCAGCTTACACCAAGAGACCCAGTACTTC
TRBD1	TRBV7-9	TRBJ1-5	NA	CASSLGGPGQGGQPQHF	TGTGCCAGCAGCTTAGGAGGCCCGGGACAGGGGGGCCAGCCCCAGCATTTT
TRBD1	TRBV6-2/TRBV6-3	TRBJ2-3	NA	CASSYGTGSDTQYF	TGTGCCAGCAGTTACGGGACAGGGTCAGATACGCAGTATTTT
NA	TRBV10-3	TRBJ1-2	NA	CAISLEVNYGYTF	TGTGCCATCAGCCTAGAGGTTAACTATGGCTACACCTTC
TRBD1	TRBV5-5	TRBJ2-2	many	CASSSGQGVTGELFF	TGTGCCAGCAGCTCCGGACAGGGAGTCACCGGGGAGCTGTTTTTT
TRBD1	TRBV5-8	TRBJ2-2	many	CASSLDLRGQTITGELFF	TGTGCCAGCAGCTTGGATCTGAGGGGACAGACGATCACCGGGGAGCTGTTTTTT
NA	TRBV12-3/TRBV12-4	TRBJ1-1	few	CASFQTTGLNTEAFF	TGTGCCAGCTTTCAAACTACAGGATTGAACACTGAAGCTTTCTTT
TRBD2	TRBV5-1	TRBJ2-5	NA	CASSFRGSGQETQYF	TGCGCCAGCAGCTTCCGCGGGAGTGGTCAAGAGACCCAGTACTTC
TRBD2	TRBV12-5	TRBJ2-1	NA	CASALAVRGSYNEQFF	TGTGCTAGTGCCCTAGCGGTACGTGGCTCCTACAATGAGCAGTTCTTC
NA	TRBV10-3	TRBJ2-3	few	CATRGFPGVGADTQYF	TGTGCCACCAGGGGATTTCCCGGGGTTGGTGCAGATACGCAGTATTTT
NA	TRBV2	TRBJ2-4	NA	CASSEEGRENIQYF	TGTGCCAGCAGTGAGGAGGGTAGGGAAAACATTCAGTACTTC
NA	TRBV7-6	TRBJ2-5	NA	CASSLIPAEETQYF	TGTGCCAGCAGCTTAATCCCTGCGGAAGAGACCCAGTACTTC
NA	TRBV5-1	TRBJ2-1	NA	CASSKAERISYNEQFF	TGCGCCAGCAGCAAGGCCGAGCGTATCTCCTACAATGAGCAGTTCTTC
NA	TRBV20-1	TRBJ2-5	few	CSAYKRETQYF	TGCAGTGCATACAAGAGGGAGACCCAGTACTTC
NA	TRBV24-1	TRBJ1-1	many	CATRAAAGLGAEAFF	TGTGCCACCAGGGCGGCAGCCGGCTTGGGGGCTGAAGCTTTCTTT
TRBD2	TRBV20-1	TRBJ2-5	NA	CSAQPGLAVMYQETQYF	TGCAGTGCTCAACCAGGACTAGCGGTCATGTACCAAGAGACCCAGTACTTC
NA	TRBV2	TRBJ2-1	few	CASSEALGSYNEQFF	TGTGCCAGCAGTGAAGCGCTGGGCAGCTACAATGAGCAGTTCTTC
TRBD1	TRBV3-1	TRBJ2-1	few	CASSLRDRGVRIINEQFF	TGTGCCAGCAGCCTCCGGGACAGGGGAGTCCGGATTATAAATGAGCAGTTCTTC
TRBD2	TRBV4-1	TRBJ2-1	few	CASSQGGRAYNEQFF	TGCGCCAGCAGCCAAGGCGGGAGGGCCTACAATGAGCAGTTCTTC
NA	TRBV12-3/TRBV12-4	TRBJ1-2	few	CASSLPGASRYGYTF	TGTGCCAGCAGTTTACCAGGGGCTAGTCGCTATGGCTACACCTTC
NA	TRBV24-1	TRBJ2-3	few	CATSISRDISTDTQYF	TGTGCCACCAGTATCTCAAGAGACATCAGCACAGATACGCAGTATTTT
TRBD1	TRBV4-1	TRBJ2-3	NA	CASSQEPDREWTDTQYF	TGCGCCAGCAGCCAGGAACCCGACAGGGAATGGACAGATACGCAGTATTTT
TRBD2	TRBV2	TRBJ2-1	few	CASRSSGRAGGEQFF	TGTGCCAGCAGATCTAGCGGGAGGGCCGGTGGTGAGCAGTTCTTC
TRBD1	TRBV20-1	TRBJ2-7	few	CSANRDRGAEQYF	TGCAGTGCTAACCGGGACAGGGGCGCCGAGCAGTACTTC
NA	TRBV10-3	TRBJ2-3	few	CASRPGGSSTDTQYF	TGTGCCAGCCGACCCGGCGGTTCTAGCACAGATACGCAGTATTTT
TRBD2	TRBV28	TRBJ2-3	NA	CASTGTSGRVGTDTQYF	TGTGCCAGCACCGGGACTAGCGGGAGGGTTGGCACAGATACGCAGTATTTT
NA	TRBV5-5	TRBJ2-5	few	CASSFPMTATQETQYF	TGTGCCAGCAGCTTCCCTATGACTGCCACCCAAGAGACCCAGTACTTC
TRBD2	TRBV20-1	TRBJ2-5	NA	CSAWRAGGETQYF	TGCAGTGCATGGAGAGCGGGAGGAGAGACCCAGTACTTC
NA	TRBV24-1	TRBJ2-7	many	CATSQSTEQYF	TGTGCCACCAGTCAATCGACCGAGCAGTACTTC
NA	TRBV28	TRBJ2-5	few	CASSSTTLYQETQYF	TGTGCCAGCAGTTCCACGACACTGTACCAAGAGACCCAGTACTTC